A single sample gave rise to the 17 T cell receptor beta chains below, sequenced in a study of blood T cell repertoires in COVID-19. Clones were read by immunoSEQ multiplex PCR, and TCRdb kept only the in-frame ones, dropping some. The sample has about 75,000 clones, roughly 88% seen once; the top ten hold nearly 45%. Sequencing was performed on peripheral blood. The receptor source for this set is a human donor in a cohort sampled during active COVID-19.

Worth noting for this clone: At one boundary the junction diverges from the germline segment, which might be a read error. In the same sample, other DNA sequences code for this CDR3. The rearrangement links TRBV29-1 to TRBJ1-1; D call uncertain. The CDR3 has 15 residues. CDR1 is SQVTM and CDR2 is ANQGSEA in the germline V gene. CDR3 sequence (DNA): TGTAGCGTTGATTTCGTTAGAACCGTGAACACTGAAGCTTTCTTT. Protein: CSVDFVRTVNTEAFF. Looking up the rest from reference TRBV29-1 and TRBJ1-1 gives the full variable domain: SAVISQKPSRDICQRGTSLTIQCQVDSQVTMMFWYRQQPGQSLTLIATANQGSEATYESGFVIDKFPISRPNLTFSTLTVSNMSPEDSSIYLCSVDFVRTVNTEAFFGQGTRLTVV.

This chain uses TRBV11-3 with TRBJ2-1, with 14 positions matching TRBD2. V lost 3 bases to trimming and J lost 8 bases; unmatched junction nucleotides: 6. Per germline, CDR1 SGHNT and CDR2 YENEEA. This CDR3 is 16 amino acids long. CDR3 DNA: TGTGCCAGCAGCTTTGGGACTAGCGGGAGAGGAGATGAGCAGTTCTTC. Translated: CASSFGTSGRGDEQFF.

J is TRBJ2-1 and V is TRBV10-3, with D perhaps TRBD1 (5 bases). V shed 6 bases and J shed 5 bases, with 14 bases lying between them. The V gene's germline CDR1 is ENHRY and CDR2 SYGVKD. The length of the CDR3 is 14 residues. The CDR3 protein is CAISIGQANNEQFF. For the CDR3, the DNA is TGTGCCATCAGCATAGGACAAGCAAACAATGAGCAGTTCTTC.

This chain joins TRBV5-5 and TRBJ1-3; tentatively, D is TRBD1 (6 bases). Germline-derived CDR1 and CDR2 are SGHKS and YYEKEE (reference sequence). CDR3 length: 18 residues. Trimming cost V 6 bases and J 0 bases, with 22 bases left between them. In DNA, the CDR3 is TGTGCCAGCATTCCCGGGGACACCTTATTTTCCTCTGGAAACACCATATATTTT. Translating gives CASIPGDTLFSSGNTIYF.

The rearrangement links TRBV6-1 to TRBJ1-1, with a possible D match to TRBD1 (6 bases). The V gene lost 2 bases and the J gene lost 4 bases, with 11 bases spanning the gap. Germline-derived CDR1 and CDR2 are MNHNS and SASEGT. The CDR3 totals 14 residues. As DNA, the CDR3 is TGTGCCAGCAGTGAACGGGCCAGGGGCACTGAAGCTTTCTTT. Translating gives CASSERARGTEAFF.

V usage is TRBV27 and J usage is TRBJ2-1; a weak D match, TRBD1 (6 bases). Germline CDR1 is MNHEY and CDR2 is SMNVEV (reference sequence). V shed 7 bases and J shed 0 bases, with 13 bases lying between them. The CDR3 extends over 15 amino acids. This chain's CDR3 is CASKSQGLSYNEQFF. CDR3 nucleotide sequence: TGTGCCAGCAAGTCTCAGGGGCTCTCCTACAATGAGCAGTTCTTC.

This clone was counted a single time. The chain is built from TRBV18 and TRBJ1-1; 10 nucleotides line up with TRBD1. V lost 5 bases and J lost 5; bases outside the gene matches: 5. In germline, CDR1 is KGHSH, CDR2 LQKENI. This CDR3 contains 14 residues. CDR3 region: CASSTGQGGTEAFF. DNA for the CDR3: TGTGCCAGCTCAACAGGACAGGGGGGAACTGAAGCTTTCTTT.

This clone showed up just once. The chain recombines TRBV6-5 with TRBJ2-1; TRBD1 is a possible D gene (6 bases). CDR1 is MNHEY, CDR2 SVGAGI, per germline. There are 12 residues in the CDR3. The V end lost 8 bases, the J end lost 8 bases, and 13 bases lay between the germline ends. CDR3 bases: TGTGCCAGCGAGGGACAAGTCCATGAGCAGTTCTTC. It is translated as CASEGQVHEQFF.

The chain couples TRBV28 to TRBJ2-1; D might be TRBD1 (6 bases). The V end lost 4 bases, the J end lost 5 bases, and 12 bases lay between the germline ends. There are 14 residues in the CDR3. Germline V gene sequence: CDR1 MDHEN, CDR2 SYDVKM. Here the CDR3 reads CASSYLTGDNEQFF. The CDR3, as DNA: TGTGCCAGCAGTTACCTGACAGGAGACAATGAGCAGTTCTTC. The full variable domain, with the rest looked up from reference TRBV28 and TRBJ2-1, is DVKVTQSSRYLVKRTGEKVFLECVQDMDHENMFWYRQDPGLGLRLIYFSYDVKMKEKGDIPEGYSVSREKKERFSLILESASTNQTSMYLCASSYLTGDNEQFFGPGTRLTVL.

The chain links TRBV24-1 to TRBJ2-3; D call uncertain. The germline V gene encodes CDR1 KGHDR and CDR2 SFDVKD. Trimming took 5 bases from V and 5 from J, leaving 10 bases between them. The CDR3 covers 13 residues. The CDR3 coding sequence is TGTGCCACCAGTGGAGGCAGCCAAGATACGCAGTATTTT. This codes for CATSGGSQDTQYF.

The CDR3 here is CATSTSGTPNTGELFF. The CDR3 DNA sequence: TGTGCCACCAGTACCTCCGGGACACCGAACACCGGGGAGCTGTTTTTT. This sequence joins TRBV24-1 and TRBJ2-2, with a possible D match to TRBD1 (6 bases). CDR3 length: 16 residues. The V gene lost 6 bases and the J gene lost 0 bases, with 13 bases spanning the gap. The germline V gene encodes CDR1 KGHDR and CDR2 SFDVKD.

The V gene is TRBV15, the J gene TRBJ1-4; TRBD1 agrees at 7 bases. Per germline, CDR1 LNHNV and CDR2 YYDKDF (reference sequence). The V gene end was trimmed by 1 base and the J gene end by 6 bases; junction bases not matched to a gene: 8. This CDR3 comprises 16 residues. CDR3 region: CATSRGTGVRDEKLFF. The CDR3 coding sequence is TGTGCCACCAGCAGAGGTACAGGGGTACGGGATGAAAAACTGTTTTTT.

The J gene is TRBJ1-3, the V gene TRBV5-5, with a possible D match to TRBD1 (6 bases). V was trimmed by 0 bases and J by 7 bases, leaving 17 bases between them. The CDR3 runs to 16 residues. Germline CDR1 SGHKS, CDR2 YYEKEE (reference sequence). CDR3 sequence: CASSLEEVQGYNTIYF. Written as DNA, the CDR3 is TGTGCCAGCAGCTTGGAGGAGGTTCAGGGGTACAACACCATATATTTT.

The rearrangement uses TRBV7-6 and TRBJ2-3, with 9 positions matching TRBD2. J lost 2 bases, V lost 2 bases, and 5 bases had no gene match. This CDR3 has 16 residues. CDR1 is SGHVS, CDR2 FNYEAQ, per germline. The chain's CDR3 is CASSLNLAGPTDTQYF. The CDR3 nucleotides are TGTGCCAGCAGCTTAAATCTAGCGGGGCCCACAGATACGCAGTATTTT.

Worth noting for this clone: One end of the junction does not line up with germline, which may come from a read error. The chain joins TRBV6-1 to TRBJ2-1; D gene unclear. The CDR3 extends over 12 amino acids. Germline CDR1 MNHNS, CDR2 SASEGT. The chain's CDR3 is CASSEAFNEQFF. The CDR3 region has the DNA TGTGCCAGCAGCGAAGCCTTCAATGAGCAGTTCTTC.

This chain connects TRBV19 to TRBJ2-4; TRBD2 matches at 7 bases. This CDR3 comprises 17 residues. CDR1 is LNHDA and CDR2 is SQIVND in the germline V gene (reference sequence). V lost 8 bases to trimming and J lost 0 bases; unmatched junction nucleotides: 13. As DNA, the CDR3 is TGTGCCAGTGGCGAAAGAACTAGCGATCTAGCCAAAAACATTCAGTACTTC. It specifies CASGERTSDLAKNIQYF.

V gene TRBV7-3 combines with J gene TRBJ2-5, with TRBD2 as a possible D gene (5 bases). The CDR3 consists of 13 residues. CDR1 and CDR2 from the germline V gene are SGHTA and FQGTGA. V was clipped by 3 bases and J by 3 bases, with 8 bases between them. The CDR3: CASSLTNEETQYF. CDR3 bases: TGTGCCAGCAGCTTGACTAACGAAGAGACCCAGTACTTC.